This T cell receptor (beta chain) comes out of a study of shared clonotypes between healthy human individuals. At the deep level, the assay was run. Measured with immunoSEQ multiplex PCR; TCRdb has only the in-frame clones, and not every one. The repertoire holds hundreds of thousands of clones, with roughly 97% as singletons. The CDR3 contains 15 residues. With 4 bases removed from V and 5 bases from J, the gap between germline ends came to 17 bases. CDR1 MNHEY and CDR2 SVGAGI come from the germline V gene. This receptor was taken from a woman younger than 45 in good health. The V call is TRBV6-5, the J call TRBJ1-1; possibly TRBD1 for D (6 bases). The sample consisted of naive CD4+ T cells sorted from blood. Subset meaning: CD45RA+ positively selected. DNA for the CDR3: TGTGCCAGCAGTTCGAGGGTAGGGGGTGCTACTGAAGCTTTCTTT. Translation gives CASSSRVGGATEAFF.